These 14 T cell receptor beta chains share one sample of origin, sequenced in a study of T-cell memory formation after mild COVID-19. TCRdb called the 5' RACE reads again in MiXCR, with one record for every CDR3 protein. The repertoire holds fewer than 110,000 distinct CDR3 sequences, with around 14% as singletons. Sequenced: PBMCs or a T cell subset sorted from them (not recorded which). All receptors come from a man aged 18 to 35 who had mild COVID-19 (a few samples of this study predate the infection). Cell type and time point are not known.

CDR3 region: CASSYETGGNEQFF. The CDR3 DNA reads as TGTGCCAGCAGTTACGAGACAGGGGGCAATGAGCAGTTCTTC. The chain joins TRBV6-2 or TRBV6-3 to TRBJ2-1; 9 bases map to TRBD1. Germline CDR1 is MNHEY and CDR2 is SVGEGT. The V segment lost 2 bases and the J segment 6 bases; nucleotides outside the gene matches: 2. This CDR3 region has 14 residues.

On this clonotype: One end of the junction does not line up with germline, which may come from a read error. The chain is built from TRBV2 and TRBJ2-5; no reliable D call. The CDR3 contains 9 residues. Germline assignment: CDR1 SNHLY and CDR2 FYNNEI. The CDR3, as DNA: TGCGCCCTCCAAGAGACCCAGTACTTC. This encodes CALQETQYF. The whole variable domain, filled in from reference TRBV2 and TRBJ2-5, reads EPEVTQTPSHQVTQMGQEVILRCVPISNHLYFYWYRQILGQKVEFLVSFYNNEISEKSEIFDDQFSVERPDGSNFTLKIRSTKLEDSAMYFCALQETQYFGPGTRLLVL.

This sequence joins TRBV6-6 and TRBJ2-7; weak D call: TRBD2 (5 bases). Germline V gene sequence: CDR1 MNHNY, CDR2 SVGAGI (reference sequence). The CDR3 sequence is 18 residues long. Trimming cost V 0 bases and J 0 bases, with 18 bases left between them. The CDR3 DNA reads TGTGCCAGCAGTTACTCGAAATCGGATAGCGTTAGCTCCTACGAGCAGTACGTC. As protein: CASSYSKSDSVSSYEQYV.

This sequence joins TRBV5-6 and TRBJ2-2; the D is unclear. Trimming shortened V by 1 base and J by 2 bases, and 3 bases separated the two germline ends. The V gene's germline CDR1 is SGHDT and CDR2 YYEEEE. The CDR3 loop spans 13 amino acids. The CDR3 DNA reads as TGTGCCAGCAGCTTGAGAAACACCGGGGAGCTGTTTTTT. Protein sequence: CASSLRNTGELFF.

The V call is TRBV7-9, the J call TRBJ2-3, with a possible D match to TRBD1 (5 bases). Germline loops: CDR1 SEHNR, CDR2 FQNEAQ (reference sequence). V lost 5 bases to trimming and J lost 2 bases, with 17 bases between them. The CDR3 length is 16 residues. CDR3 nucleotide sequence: TGTGCCAGCAGCCCCGAGACAGACGTCTACACAGATACGCAGTATTTT. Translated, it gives CASSPETDVYTDTQYF.

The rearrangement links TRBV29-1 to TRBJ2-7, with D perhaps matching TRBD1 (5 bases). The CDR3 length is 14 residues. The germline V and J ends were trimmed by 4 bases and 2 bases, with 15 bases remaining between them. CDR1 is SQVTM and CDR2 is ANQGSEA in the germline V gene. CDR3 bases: TGCAGCGTTGCCCCCGCGACAGAGACCTACGAGCAGTACTTC. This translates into CSVAPATETYEQYF.

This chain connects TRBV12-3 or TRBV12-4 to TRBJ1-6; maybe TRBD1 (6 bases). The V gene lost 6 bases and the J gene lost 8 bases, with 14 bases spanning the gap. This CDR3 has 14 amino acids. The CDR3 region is CASRETGMDSPLHF. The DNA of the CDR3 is TGTGCCAGCAGGGAAACAGGGATGGATTCACCCCTCCACTTT.

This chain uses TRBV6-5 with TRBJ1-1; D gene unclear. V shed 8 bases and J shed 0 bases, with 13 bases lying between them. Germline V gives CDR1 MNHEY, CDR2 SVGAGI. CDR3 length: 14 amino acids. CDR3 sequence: CASLSLRVNTEAFF. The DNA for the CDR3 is TGTGCCAGCCTTTCATTGCGCGTGAACACTGAAGCTTTCTTT.

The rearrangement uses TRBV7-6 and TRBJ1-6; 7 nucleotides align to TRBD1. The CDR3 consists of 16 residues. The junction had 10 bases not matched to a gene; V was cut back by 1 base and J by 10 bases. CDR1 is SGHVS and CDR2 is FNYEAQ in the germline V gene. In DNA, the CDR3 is TGTGCCAGCAGCTTAGGATTACAGGGGAACTACTCACCCCTCCACTTT. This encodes CASSLGLQGNYSPLHF.

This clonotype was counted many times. CDR3 sequence (DNA): TGCGCCAGCAGCCAAGAGCTAGCGGGGGAAGGCAATGAGCAGTTCTTC. Translation: CASSQELAGEGNEQFF. The chain employs TRBV4-3 and TRBJ2-1, with 10 bases matching TRBD2. There are 16 residues in the CDR3. V dropped 0 bases and J dropped 6; count of bases not matched to a gene: 5. Germline CDR1 is LGHNA and CDR2 is YSLEER.

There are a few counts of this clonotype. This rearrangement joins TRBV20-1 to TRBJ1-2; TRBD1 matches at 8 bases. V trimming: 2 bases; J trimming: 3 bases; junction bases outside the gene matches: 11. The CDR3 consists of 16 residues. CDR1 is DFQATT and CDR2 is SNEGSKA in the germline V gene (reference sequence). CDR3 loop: CSARLSGTGSHYGYTF. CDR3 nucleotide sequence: TGCAGTGCTAGACTATCCGGGACAGGCTCCCACTATGGCTACACCTTC.

The CDR3 region is CAAGDRVETQYF. In nucleotides, the CDR3 is TGTGCCGCCGGGGACAGGGTAGAGACCCAGTACTTC. The chain carries TRBV7-9 and TRBJ2-5, with TRBD1 matching 9 bases. CDR3 length equals 12 residues. V shed 11 bases and J 4 bases; nucleotides not matched to a gene: 5. In germline, CDR1 is SEHNR, CDR2 FQNEAQ (reference sequence). The full variable domain, with the rest looked up from reference TRBV7-9 and TRBJ2-5, is DTGVSQNPRHKITKRGQNVTFRCDPISEHNRLYWYRQTLGQGPEFLTYFQNEAQLEKSRLLSDRFSAERPKGSFSTLEIQRTEQGDSAMYLCAAGDRVETQYFGPGTRLLVL.

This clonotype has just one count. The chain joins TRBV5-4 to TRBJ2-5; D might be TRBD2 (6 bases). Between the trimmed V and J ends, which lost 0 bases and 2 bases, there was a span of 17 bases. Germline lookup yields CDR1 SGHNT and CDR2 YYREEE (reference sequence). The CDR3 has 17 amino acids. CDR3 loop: CASSLESGGLRQETQYF. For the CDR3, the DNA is TGTGCCAGCAGCTTGGAGTCTGGGGGGTTGCGACAAGAGACCCAGTACTTC.

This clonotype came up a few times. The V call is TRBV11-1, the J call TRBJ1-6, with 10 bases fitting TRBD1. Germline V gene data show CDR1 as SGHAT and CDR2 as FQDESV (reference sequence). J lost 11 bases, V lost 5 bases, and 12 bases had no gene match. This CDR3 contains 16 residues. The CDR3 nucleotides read TGTGCCAGCAGCCCTACTGGACAGGGGGGGATTGCACCCCTCCACTTT. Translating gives CASSPTGQGGIAPLHF.